The 20 T cell receptor beta chains given below trace back to one sample, sequenced in a study of pediatric ulcerative colitis. Produced via immunoSEQ multiplex PCR; TCRdb's table is partial and in-frame only. The data show some 60,000 clones, with 75% to 85% seen just once and roughly 5.2% held by the top ten. The specimen was blood. These receptor sequences come from a boy aged 10-17 years with moderate ulcerative colitis.

This chain links TRBV6-1 with TRBJ2-7; D remains ambiguous. The germline V gene encodes CDR1 MNHNS and CDR2 SASEGT. V was cut by 6 bases and J by 0 bases, with 12 bases left in between. This CDR3 region has 14 residues. DNA for the CDR3: TGTGCCAGCAGCCAGACCCGAAACTCCTACGAGCAGTACTTC. Its translation: CASSQTRNSYEQYF.

The chain links TRBV7-9 to TRBJ2-1, with D perhaps matching TRBD1 (6 bases). V was cut by 5 bases and J by 4 bases, with 15 bases left in between. CDR3 length: 15 amino acids. Looked up from germline, CDR1 is SEHNR and CDR2 is FQNEAQ (reference sequence). The CDR3 protein is CASSEETGVYNEQFF. Here the CDR3 DNA reads TGTGCCAGCAGCGAAGAGACAGGCGTTTACAATGAGCAGTTCTTC.

This clone was seen a handful of times. This chain joins TRBV2 and TRBJ1-5; D might be TRBD1 (5 bases). V was clipped by 1 base and J by 3 bases, with 7 bases between them. The CDR3 extends over 14 amino acids. Germline-derived CDR1 and CDR2 are SNHLY and FYNNEI. CDR3 sequence (DNA): TGTGCCAGCAGTGAAGTGACAGTCAATCAGCCCCAGCATTTT. Translated: CASSEVTVNQPQHF.

V usage is TRBV28 and J usage is TRBJ2-7; D is unclear. Germline V gene data show CDR1 as MDHEN and CDR2 as SYDVKM. There are 12 residues in the CDR3. V lost 3 bases and J lost 2, with 5 bases in between. CDR3 sequence (DNA): TGTGCCAGCAGTTTCGTTGCCTACGAGCAGTACTTC. It codes for CASSFVAYEQYF.

This sequence joins TRBV5-1 and TRBJ2-3, with 9 bases matching TRBD1. Unmatched junction bases numbered 7, after V lost 7 bases and J lost 1 base. There are 15 residues in the CDR3. CDR1 SGHRS and CDR2 YFSETQ come from the germline V gene. CDR3: CASAYRDRGTDTQYF. CDR3 sequence (DNA): TGCGCCAGCGCGTACCGGGACAGGGGCACAGATACGCAGTATTTT.

This clone was observed a single time. The rearrangement uses TRBV18 and TRBJ2-6; no definite D call. The CDR3 consists of 17 residues. Germline V lookup: CDR1 KGHSH, CDR2 LQKENI. The ends were cut back, 3 bases at V and 4 bases at J, with 16 bases in the middle. CDR3 protein: CASSPFGVRTGANVLTF. CDR3 coding DNA: TGTGCCAGCTCACCCTTCGGCGTCCGGACCGGGGCCAACGTCCTGACTTTC.

This chain uses TRBV4-2 with TRBJ2-2; tentative D call: TRBD1 (6 bases). From germline, CDR1 is LGHNA and CDR2 YNFKEQ. This CDR3 region has 15 residues. V was trimmed by 0 bases and J by 6 bases, leaving 11 bases between them. The CDR3 protein is CASSQDRAGAGELFF. The CDR3 nucleotides are TGTGCCAGCAGCCAAGATCGGGCAGGGGCCGGGGAGCTGTTTTTT.

The rearrangement links TRBV6-1 to TRBJ2-2, with D possibly TRBD1 on 6 matching bases. V was clipped by 0 bases and J by 9 bases, with 14 bases between them. This CDR3 has 15 amino acids. Germline V gives CDR1 MNHNS, CDR2 SASEGT. CDR3 nucleotide sequence: TGTGCCAGCAGTGAAGCGGACAGCGACCGTAGGGAGCTGTTTTTT. Its translation: CASSEADSDRRELFF.

In this sample, this clone turned up once. The chain couples TRBV11-2 to TRBJ1-4; tentative D call: TRBD1 (5 bases). This CDR3 spans 15 amino acids. V was pared by 2 bases and J by 7 bases, with 14 bases between. Germline assignment: CDR1 SGHAT and CDR2 FQNNGV. The CDR3, as DNA: TGTGCCAGCAGCTTAATGGGGGGGGAAGGTGAAAAACTGTTTTTT. Its translation is CASSLMGGEGEKLFF.

V and J are TRBV7-2 and TRBJ1-3; no reliable D call. From germline, CDR1 is SGHTA and CDR2 FQGNSA. This CDR3 has 13 amino acids. The V and J ends lost 1 base and 6 bases respectively, with 7 bases between them. The CDR3 region has the DNA TGTGCCAGCAGCTTAGATAGCCTAAACACCATATATTTT. Its protein is CASSLDSLNTIYF.

The gene calls are TRBV27 and TRBJ2-3; either TRBD1 or TRBD2 may supply D (6 bases each). The length of the CDR3 is 16 residues. Trimming removed 3 bases from V and 3 bases from J, with 16 bases in between. Germline assignment: CDR1 MNHEY and CDR2 SMNVEV (reference sequence). The CDR3 loop reads CASSLGAGSYTDTQYF. The DNA of the CDR3 is TGTGCCAGCAGTTTGGGGGCGGGATCTTATACAGATACGCAGTATTTT.

The gene calls are TRBV7-6 and TRBJ2-7; 8 bases align to TRBD1. With V trimmed by 4 bases and J by 6 bases, 11 bases remained unmatched. The germline V gene has CDR1 SGHVS and CDR2 FNYEAQ. This CDR3 spans 15 amino acids. CDR3 amino acids: CASSSKGQGYGEQYF. The DNA of the CDR3 is TGTGCCAGCAGCTCAAAAGGACAGGGTTATGGCGAGCAGTACTTC.

V usage is TRBV11-2 and J usage is TRBJ2-2; D not certain. The CDR3 spans 14 residues. V lost 6 bases and J 7 bases, leaving 15 bases between the germline ends. Germline V CDR1 and CDR2: SGHAT, FQNNGV. CDR3 DNA sequence: TGTGCCAGCAGGGATGGGCGAGAATTCGGGGAGCTGTTTTTT. It encodes CASRDGREFGELFF.

This clone was detected once. The genes are TRBV4-1 and TRBJ2-1, with TRBD2 identical over 13 bases. The CDR3 has 16 residues. The J segment lost 6 bases and the V segment lost 3 bases, leaving 5 bases of the junction unmatched. Germline assignment: CDR1 MGHRA and CDR2 YSYEKL. The DNA for the CDR3 is TGCGCCAGCAGCCACCGTACTAGCGGGGGGGCCAATGAGCAGTTCTTC. Protein sequence: CASSHRTSGGANEQFF.

This chain joins TRBV5-1 and TRBJ2-5, with unresolved D. Trimming removed 4 bases from V and 1 base from J, with 11 bases in between. Germline CDR1 and CDR2: SGHRS and YFSETQ. The CDR3 contains 14 residues. The CDR3 DNA follows: TGCGCCAGCAGCCGAAGTGGACCCCAAGAGACCCAGTACTTC. This encodes CASSRSGPQETQYF. Combining the CDR3 with reference TRBV5-1 and TRBJ2-5 gives the whole variable domain KAGVTQTPRYLIKTRGQQVTLSCSPISGHRSVSWYQQTPGQGLQFLFEYFSETQRNKGNFPGRFSGRQFSNSRSEMNVSTLELGDSALYLCASSRSGPQETQYFGPGTRLLVL.

V gene TRBV5-6 combines with J gene TRBJ2-3, with D unclear. The V end was cut by 0 bases, the J end by 1 base, with 9 bases between. Germline CDR1 is SGHDT and CDR2 is YYEEEE. There are 15 residues in the CDR3. The CDR3 loop is CASSLVIRGTDTQYF. CDR3 in DNA: TGTGCCAGCAGCTTGGTAATCCGCGGCACAGATACGCAGTATTTT.

The count of this clone is one. The chain links TRBV7-2 to TRBJ2-3; tentatively, D is TRBD1 (5 bases). The germline V and J ends were trimmed by 4 bases and 4 bases, with 9 bases remaining between them. CDR3 size: 13 residues. The germline V gene encodes CDR1 SGHTA and CDR2 FQGNSA. The CDR3 protein is CASSYAGSDTQYF. CDR3 nucleotide sequence: TGTGCCAGCAGCTACGCAGGGTCAGATACGCAGTATTTT.

This chain joins TRBV29-1 and TRBJ1-2; 8 bases fit TRBD1. V lost 7 bases and J lost 7; bases outside the gene matches: 14. Germline V lookup: CDR1 SQVTM, CDR2 ANQGSEA. The CDR3 spans 14 residues. CDR3 protein: CSGRETGVSSGYTF. For the CDR3, the DNA is TGCAGCGGCCGGGAGACAGGGGTATCTTCTGGCTACACCTTC.

V and J are TRBV4-3 and TRBJ2-3; 10 bases fit TRBD2. V shed 4 bases, J shed 9 bases, and the junction held 16 bases outside the gene matches. The CDR3 is made up of 17 amino acids. The germline V gene has CDR1 LGHNA and CDR2 YSLEER. CDR3 residues: CASSRTLLAGSEGTQYF. CDR3 nucleotides: TGCGCCAGCAGCCGAACTTTACTAGCGGGGTCGGAGGGGACGCAGTATTTT.

This clone was picked up a small number of times. The rearrangement joins TRBV30 to TRBJ2-7, with 11 nucleotides matching TRBD2. The germline V gene encodes CDR1 GTSNPN and CDR2 SVGIG (reference sequence). The V gene end was trimmed by 4 bases and the J gene end by 3 bases; junction bases not matched to a gene: 5. The CDR3 totals 14 residues. As DNA, the CDR3 is TGTGCCTGGACGACTAGCGGGATCCACTACGAGCAGTACTTC. It specifies CAWTTSGIHYEQYF.